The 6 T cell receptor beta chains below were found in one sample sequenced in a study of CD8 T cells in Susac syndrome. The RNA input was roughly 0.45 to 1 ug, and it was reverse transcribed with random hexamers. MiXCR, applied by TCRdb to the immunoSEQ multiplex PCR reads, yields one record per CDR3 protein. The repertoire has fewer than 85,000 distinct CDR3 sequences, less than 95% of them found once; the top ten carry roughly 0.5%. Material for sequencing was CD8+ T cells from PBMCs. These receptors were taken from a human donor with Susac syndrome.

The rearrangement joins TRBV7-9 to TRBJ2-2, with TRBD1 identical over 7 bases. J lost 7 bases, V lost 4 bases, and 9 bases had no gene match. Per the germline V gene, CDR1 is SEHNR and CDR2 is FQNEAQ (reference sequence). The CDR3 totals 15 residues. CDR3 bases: TGTGCCAGCAGCTCGGCGGACAGGTCCAGCGGGGAGCTGTTTTTT. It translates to CASSSADRSSGELFF.

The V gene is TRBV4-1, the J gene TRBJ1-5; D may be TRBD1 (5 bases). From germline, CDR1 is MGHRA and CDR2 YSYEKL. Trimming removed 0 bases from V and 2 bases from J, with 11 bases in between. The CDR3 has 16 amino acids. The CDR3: CASSQEDQGGNQPQHF. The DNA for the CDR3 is TGCGCCAGCAGCCAAGAAGACCAGGGAGGCAATCAGCCCCAGCATTTT.

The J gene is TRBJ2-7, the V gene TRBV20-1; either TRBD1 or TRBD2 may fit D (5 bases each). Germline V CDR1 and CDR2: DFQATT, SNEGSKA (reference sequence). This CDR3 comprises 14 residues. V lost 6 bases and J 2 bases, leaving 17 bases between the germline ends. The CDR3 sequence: CSALDRDGPYEQYF. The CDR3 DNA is TGCAGTGCCCTCGACCGGGACGGTCCCTACGAGCAGTACTTC.

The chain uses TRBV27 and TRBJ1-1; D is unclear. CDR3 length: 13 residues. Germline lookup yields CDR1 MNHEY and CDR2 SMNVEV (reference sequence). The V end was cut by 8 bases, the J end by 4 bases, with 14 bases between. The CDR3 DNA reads TGTGCCAGCGGTCTTTCAGGAGGCACTGAAGCTTTCTTT. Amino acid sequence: CASGLSGGTEAFF.

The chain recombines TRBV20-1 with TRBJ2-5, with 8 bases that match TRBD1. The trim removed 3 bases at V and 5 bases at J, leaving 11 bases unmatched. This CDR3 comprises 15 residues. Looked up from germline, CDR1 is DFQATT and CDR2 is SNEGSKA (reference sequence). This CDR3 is CSARAGGQGWETQYF. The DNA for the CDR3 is TGCAGTGCTAGGGCTGGTGGACAGGGCTGGGAGACCCAGTACTTC.

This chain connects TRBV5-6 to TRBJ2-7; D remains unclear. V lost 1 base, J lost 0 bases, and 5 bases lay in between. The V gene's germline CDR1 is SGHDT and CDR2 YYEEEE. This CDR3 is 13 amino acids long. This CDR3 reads CASSLSRSYEQYF. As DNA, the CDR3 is TGTGCCAGCAGCTTGTCACGCTCCTACGAGCAGTACTTC.